This TCR beta chain was observed in a study of control samples from healthy donors and cancer patients. This clone has more than one count but fewer than ten. Sequenced by immunoSEQ multiplex PCR; TCRdb stores in-frame clones only, minus some. The table lists about 82,000 clones, roughly 94% of them singletons. V gave up 5 bases and J gave up 14 bases, with 10 bases separating them. This CDR3 contains 11 residues. Germline CDR1 reads SEHNR; CDR2 reads FQNEAQ (reference sequence). The sample consisted of blood. The receptor was isolated from a young woman in good health. The rearrangement links TRBV7-9 to TRBJ1-6; D unresolved. The CDR3, as DNA: TGTGCCAGCAGCACCATTGGGGCCCTCCACTTT. It translates to CASSTIGALHF.